Below, 25 T cell receptor beta chains from the same sample are listed, as sequenced in a study of cytomegalovirus exposure and HLA in healthy donors. PCR involved 60 Vbeta and 13 Jbeta primers. Libraries were prepared by immunoSEQ multiplex PCR; TCRdb keeps only in-frame clonotypes and omits some of them. Counted here are roughly 190,000 clones, 85% to 90% occurring once; the ten biggest clones make up approximately 1.7%. The sample consisted of PBMCs. These receptors were collected from a woman between 18 and 30 years old in good health and CMV-seronegative.

The chain has TRBV29-1 and TRBJ2-1; 11 nucleotides line up with TRBD2. The CDR3 is made up of 14 amino acids. With 4 bases clipped from V and 8 bases from J, the junction kept 7 bases outside the gene matches. CDR1 and CDR2 from the germline V gene are SQVTM and ANQGSEA. The CDR3 nucleotides read TGCAGCGTTGGCCCTAGCGGGGGGAAGGATGAGCAGTTCTTC. Translated: CSVGPSGGKDEQFF.

The CDR3 DNA reads TGTGCCAGCAGTTACTCGGCAGGGGGCGGGATTAATGAAGCTTTCTTT. It encodes CASSYSAGGGINEAFF. The rearrangement links TRBV6-5 to TRBJ1-1; 8 bases line up with TRBD1. The V gene's germline CDR1 is MNHEY and CDR2 SVGAGI. The CDR3 spans 16 residues. Unmatched junction bases numbered 10, after V lost 0 bases and J lost 7 bases.

This clone was counted between two and nine times. The CDR3 coding sequence is TGTGCCACGCTGGGGGGAGGCTATGGCTACACCTTC. Translation gives CATLGGGYGYTF. This chain connects TRBV6-6 to TRBJ1-2; a possible D gene is TRBD1 (5 bases). This CDR3 has 12 residues. Germline CDR1 and CDR2: MNHNY and SVGAGI (reference sequence). The V and J ends lost 10 bases and 4 bases respectively, with 13 bases between them.

V and J are TRBV6-6 and TRBJ2-1, with a weak D call TRBD2 (5 bases). Trimming left V 0 bases short and J 4 bases short, with 13 bases between. The germline CDR1 and CDR2 sequences are MNHNY and SVGAGI (reference sequence). The CDR3 sequence is 16 residues long. CDR3 coding DNA: TGTGCCAGCAGTTACTCAACGGTCGGAGGATACAATGAGCAGTTCTTC. Translating it yields CASSYSTVGGYNEQFF.

CDR3 sequence (DNA): TGTGCCAGCACCGCCGTAGGGGGGGGCACCGGGGAGCTGTTTTTT. As protein: CASTAVGGGTGELFF. This sequence joins TRBV6-5 and TRBJ2-2; a weak D match, TRBD2 (7 bases). Per the germline V gene, CDR1 is MNHEY and CDR2 is SVGAGI. This CDR3 has 15 residues. The V and J ends lost 7 bases and 4 bases respectively, with 16 bases between them.

This sequence joins TRBV28 and TRBJ1-5; no definite D call. This CDR3 is built from 16 residues. CDR1 and CDR2 (germline): MDHEN, SYDVKM. Trimming removed 6 bases at V and 7 bases at J, with 22 bases between. The CDR3 here is CASRPTPGSRVQPQHF. Here the CDR3 DNA reads TGTGCCAGCAGGCCAACACCGGGAAGTCGCGTACAGCCCCAGCATTTT.

V gene TRBV6-5 combines with J gene TRBJ1-3, with D unclear. The V gene lost 6 bases and the J gene lost 0 bases, with 12 bases spanning the gap. CDR1 MNHEY and CDR2 SVGAGI come from the germline V gene. The CDR3 loop spans 15 amino acids. As DNA, the CDR3 is TGTGCCAGCAGCCGCGACATACTCTCTGGAAACACCATATATTTT. Translating it yields CASSRDILSGNTIYF.

This chain links TRBV4-3 with TRBJ2-3; 10 nucleotides match TRBD2. The germline CDR1 and CDR2 sequences are LGHNA and YSLEER. The V segment lost 0 bases and the J segment 5 bases; nucleotides outside the gene matches: 11. This CDR3 spans 18 amino acids. The CDR3 coding sequence is TGCGCCAGCAGCCAAGATGTTTCGCTAGCGGGAGCTGGAGATACGCAGTATTTT. It translates to CASSQDVSLAGAGDTQYF.

DNA for the CDR3: TGTGCCTGGAATGAGAGGGGACTCTACAATGAGCAGTTCTTC. It is translated as CAWNERGLYNEQFF. This chain links TRBV30 with TRBJ2-1; D is perhaps TRBD2 (6 bases). There are 14 residues in the CDR3. V was trimmed by 4 bases and J by 3 bases, leaving 13 bases between them. Germline V gene lookup returns CDR1 GTSNPN and CDR2 SVGIG (reference sequence).

V is TRBV5-4 and J is TRBJ2-1, with 8 bases aligning to TRBD2. The CDR3 runs 15 residues. The germline V gene encodes CDR1 SGHNT and CDR2 YYREEE (reference sequence). V trimming: 3 bases; J trimming: 3 bases; junction bases outside the gene matches: 5. CDR3 residues: CASSSGGASYNEQFF. The CDR3 nucleotides are TGTGCCAGCAGCTCCGGGGGGGCCAGCTACAATGAGCAGTTCTTC.

This clone was picked up a small number of times. The V and J genes are TRBV6-6 and TRBJ1-5, with D perhaps TRBD1 (5 bases). V gave up 6 bases and J gave up 3 bases, with 18 bases separating them. Germline CDR1 MNHNY, CDR2 SVGAGI (reference sequence). CDR3 length: 16 amino acids. CDR3 protein: CASSPRAWGANQPQHF. For the CDR3, the DNA is TGTGCCAGCAGCCCCCGAGCCTGGGGCGCCAATCAGCCCCAGCATTTT.

The chain employs TRBV6-1 and TRBJ1-4, with TRBD1 matching over 8 bases. The V gene end was trimmed by 7 bases and the J gene end by 2 bases; junction bases not matched to a gene: 6. The CDR3 covers 15 residues. From germline, CDR1 is MNHNS and CDR2 SASEGT. As DNA, the CDR3 is TGTGCCAGCACACGACAGGGGAGGACTAATGAAAAACTGTTTTTT. Residues: CASTRQGRTNEKLFF.

This rearrangement joins TRBV27 to TRBJ2-3, with TRBD1 identical over 9 bases. After removal of 1 base from V and 0 bases from J, the junction contained 2 bases not matched to a gene. CDR1 and CDR2 from the germline V gene are MNHEY and SMNVEV (reference sequence). This CDR3 region has 16 residues. CDR3 DNA: TGTGCCAGCAGTTTATTGGGACAGGGTAGCACAGATACGCAGTATTTT. It translates to CASSLLGQGSTDTQYF.

The CDR3 DNA reads TGCAGCGTTGAAGGGACTAGCGGGGGGCCGAGAAGCTCCTACAATGAGCAGTTCTTC. It specifies CSVEGTSGGPRSSYNEQFF. The chain couples TRBV29-1 to TRBJ2-1; 14 bases match TRBD2. The V gene's germline CDR1 is SQVTM and CDR2 ANQGSEA. The length of the CDR3 is 19 residues. V lost 1 base and J lost 0; bases outside the gene matches: 8.

The chain carries TRBV7-8 and TRBJ1-1; D is unresolved. The CDR3 runs to 15 residues. Germline values: CDR1 SGHVS, CDR2 FQNEAQ. Trimming left V 0 bases short and J 3 bases short, with 11 bases between. CDR3 in DNA: TGTGCCAGCAGCTTAGCCCCCGGCGGGGACACTGAAGCTTTCTTT. It encodes CASSLAPGGDTEAFF.

This clone was detected once. This chain uses TRBV6-1 with TRBJ1-4; TRBD1 aligns across 9 bases. V was clipped by 4 bases and J by 4 bases; unmatched bases: 16. Germline CDR1 reads MNHNS; CDR2 reads SASEGT. The length of the CDR3 is 19 residues. DNA for the CDR3: TGTGCCAGCAGTGGCCGAACAGGGGGCGCCCCGCTCCTTAATGAAAAACTGTTTTTT. It specifies CASSGRTGGAPLLNEKLFF.

This chain connects TRBV5-8 to TRBJ1-5; D may be TRBD1 (6 bases). Trimming cost V 4 bases and J 3 bases, with 14 bases left between them. From germline, CDR1 is SGHTS and CDR2 YDEGEE. The CDR3 spans 15 residues. The CDR3 loop is CASSPIRDNNQPQHF. The CDR3 nucleotides read TGTGCCAGCAGCCCGATACGGGACAACAATCAGCCCCAGCATTTT.

The chain joins TRBV7-9 to TRBJ2-7; 9 nucleotides agree with TRBD2. The germline V gene has CDR1 SEHNR and CDR2 FQNEAQ (reference sequence). CDR3 length: 16 amino acids. V lost 2 bases and J lost 5; bases outside the gene matches: 10. CDR3 nucleotides: TGTGCCAGCAGCTTATCGACCGGGACTAGCTCAAACGAGCAGTACTTC. Its translation is CASSLSTGTSSNEQYF.

The rearrangement uses TRBV4-1 and TRBJ1-2; D unclear. The CDR3 sequence is 17 residues long. V dropped 4 bases and J dropped 4 bases, with 22 bases sitting between them. Germline V gives CDR1 MGHRA, CDR2 YSYEKL. The DNA for the CDR3 is TGCGCCAGCAGCCCCGCGACGGGTCACCCCGGGATCTATGGCTACACCTTC. Its translation: CASSPATGHPGIYGYTF.

This clone turned up a few times. The chain joins TRBV19 to TRBJ1-1; 8 bases line up with TRBD1. V lost 4 bases, J lost 1 base, and 5 bases stayed unmatched. CDR3 length: 15 residues. Looked up from germline, CDR1 is LNHDA and CDR2 is SQIVND (reference sequence). The CDR3 is CASSTRQGTNTEAFF. In DNA form, the CDR3 reads TGTGCCAGTAGTACCCGACAGGGGACGAACACTGAAGCTTTCTTT.

V usage is TRBV9 and J usage is TRBJ2-5; 13 bases are a match to TRBD2. The CDR3 sequence is 16 residues long. Losses at the gene ends were 0 bases for V and 2 bases for J; bases not matched to a gene: 1. Germline V lookup: CDR1 SGDLS, CDR2 YYNGEE. In DNA, the CDR3 is TGTGCCAGCAGCGTAGAGGGACTAGCGGGACAAGAGACCCAGTACTTC. Its translation: CASSVEGLAGQETQYF.

In DNA form, the CDR3 reads TGTGCCAGCAGGCTCGGACAGGGGACGAACACTGAAGCTTTCTTT. Its translation: CASRLGQGTNTEAFF. The rearrangement joins TRBV5-6 to TRBJ1-1; 9 positions match TRBD1. This CDR3 spans 15 amino acids. The ends lost 5 bases at V and 1 base at J; junction bases unmatched: 6. Germline V gene sequence: CDR1 SGHDT, CDR2 YYEEEE.

The V call is TRBV5-8, the J call TRBJ1-5; TRBD1 agrees at 10 bases. The CDR3 is 18 residues long. J lost 5 bases, V lost 0 bases, and 11 bases had no gene match. Germline CDR1 is SGHTS and CDR2 is YDEGEE. The CDR3 is CASSLGDRGPGGYQPQHF. Written as DNA, the CDR3 is TGTGCCAGCAGCTTGGGGGACAGGGGACCGGGGGGTTATCAGCCCCAGCATTTT.

This clone was recorded a few times. The chain joins TRBV6-5 to TRBJ1-1; 7 positions agree with TRBD1. The CDR3 contains 13 residues. V was pared by 6 bases and J by 11 bases, with 12 bases of the junction left unmatched. The V gene's germline CDR1 is MNHEY and CDR2 SVGAGI. The CDR3 loop is CASSYDRVVGAFF. CDR3 nucleotides: TGTGCCAGCAGCTACGACAGGGTGGTCGGGGCTTTCTTT.

This clone was detected only a few times. The sample holds other DNA sequences that translate to the same CDR3. Here the CDR3 DNA reads TGTGCCAGCAGTTACTCTGGCAGGCCCTACAATGAGCAGTTCTTC. Protein: CASSYSGRPYNEQFF. The rearrangement joins TRBV6-5 to TRBJ2-1; no clear D. This CDR3 comprises 15 residues. With 0 bases removed from V and 2 bases from J, the gap between germline ends came to 8 bases. The V gene's germline CDR1 is MNHEY and CDR2 SVGAGI.